This T cell receptor (beta chain) is from a study of T cell responses to AZD1222 COVID-19 vaccine. Study-wide results and limits: As reported, nearly half of all spike-specific TCRs target variant regions that are unmutated. Donors were mostly white British, more females; clonal diversity possibly underestimated.

As for this clone: The antigen is not known.

This CDR3 spans 14 amino acids. From germline, CDR1 is MDHEN and CDR2 SYDVKM. V was shortened by 5 bases and J by 0 bases, with 10 bases between the two germline ends. Method: immunoSEQ multiplex PCR; TCRdb's copy keeps in-frame clones and lacks some. The sample consists of approximately 150,000 clones, roughly nine tenths of them appearing once. The material was peripheral blood, obtained 28 days after the second AZD1222 dose. The chain couples TRBV28 to TRBJ1-1; no firm D call. This sequence was found in an adult who received the AZD1222 COVID-19 vaccine. CDR3 protein: CASSTNGMNTEAFF. DNA for the CDR3: TGTGCCAGCAGTACCAATGGAATGAACACTGAAGCTTTCTTT.